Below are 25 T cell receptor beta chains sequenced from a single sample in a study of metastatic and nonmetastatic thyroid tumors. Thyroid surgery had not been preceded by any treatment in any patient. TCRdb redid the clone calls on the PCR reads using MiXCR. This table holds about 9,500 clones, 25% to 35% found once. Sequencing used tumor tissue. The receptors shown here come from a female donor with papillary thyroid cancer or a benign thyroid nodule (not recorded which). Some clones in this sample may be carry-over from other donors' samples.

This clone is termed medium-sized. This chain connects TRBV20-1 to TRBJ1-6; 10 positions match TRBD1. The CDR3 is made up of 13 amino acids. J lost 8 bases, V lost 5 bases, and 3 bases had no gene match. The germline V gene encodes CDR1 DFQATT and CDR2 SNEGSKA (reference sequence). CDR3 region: CSALDRGDSPLHF. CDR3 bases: TGCAGTGCTCTGGACAGGGGGGATTCACCCCTCCACTTT.

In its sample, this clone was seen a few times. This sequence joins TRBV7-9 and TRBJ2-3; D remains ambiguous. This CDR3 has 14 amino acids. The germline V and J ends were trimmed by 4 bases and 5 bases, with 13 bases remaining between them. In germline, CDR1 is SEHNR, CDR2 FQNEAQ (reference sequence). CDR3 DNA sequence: TGTGCCAGCAGCTGCGTCTCGGCGTTAGATACGCAGTATTTT. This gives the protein CASSCVSALDTQYF.

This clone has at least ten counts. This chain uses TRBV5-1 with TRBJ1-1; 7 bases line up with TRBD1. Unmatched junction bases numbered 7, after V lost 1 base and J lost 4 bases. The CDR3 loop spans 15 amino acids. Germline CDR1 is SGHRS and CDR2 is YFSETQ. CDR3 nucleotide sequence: TGCGCCAGCAGCTTGAGGGGGCAAGTCGGCACTGAAGCTTTCTTT. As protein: CASSLRGQVGTEAFF.

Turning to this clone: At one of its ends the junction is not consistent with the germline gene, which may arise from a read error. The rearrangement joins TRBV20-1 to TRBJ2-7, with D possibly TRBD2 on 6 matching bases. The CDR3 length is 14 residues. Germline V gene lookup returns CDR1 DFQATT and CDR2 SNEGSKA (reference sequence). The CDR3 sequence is CCARRLSGDLEQYF. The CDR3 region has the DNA TGCTGTGCTAGACGACTATCGGGAGATCTCGAGCAGTACTTC.

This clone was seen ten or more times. In DNA, the CDR3 is TGCAGTGCCAGGGAGGGGATCAAAAACATTCAGTACTTC. Protein sequence: CSAREGIKNIQYF. This chain links TRBV20-1 with TRBJ2-4; TRBD2 matches at 7 bases. V dropped 6 bases and J dropped 3; count of bases not matched to a gene: 5. CDR3 length: 13 residues. Germline values: CDR1 DFQATT, CDR2 SNEGSKA (reference sequence).

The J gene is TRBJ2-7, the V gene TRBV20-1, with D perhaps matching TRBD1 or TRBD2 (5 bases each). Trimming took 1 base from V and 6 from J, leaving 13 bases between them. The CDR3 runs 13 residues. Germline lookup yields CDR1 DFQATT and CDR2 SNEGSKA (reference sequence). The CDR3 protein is CSARVAGRVEQYF. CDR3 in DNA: TGCAGTGCTAGAGTAGCAGGGAGAGTCGAGCAGTACTTC.

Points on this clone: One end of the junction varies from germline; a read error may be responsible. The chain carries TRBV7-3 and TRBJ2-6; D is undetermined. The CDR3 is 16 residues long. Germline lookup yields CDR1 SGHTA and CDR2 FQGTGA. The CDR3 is CASSPTPVSGSNVLTF. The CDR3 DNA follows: TGTGCCAGCAGCCCCACCCCAGTATCTGGGTCCAACGTCCTGACTTTC.

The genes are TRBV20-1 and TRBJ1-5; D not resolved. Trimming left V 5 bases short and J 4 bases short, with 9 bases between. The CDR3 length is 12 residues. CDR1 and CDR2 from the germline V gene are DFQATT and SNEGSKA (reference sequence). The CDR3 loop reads CSARSQNQPQHF. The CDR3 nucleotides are TGCAGTGCTCGAAGTCAAAATCAGCCCCAGCATTTT.

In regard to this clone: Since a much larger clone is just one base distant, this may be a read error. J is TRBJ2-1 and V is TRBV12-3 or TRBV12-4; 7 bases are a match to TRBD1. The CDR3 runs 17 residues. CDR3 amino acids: CASSLYRGFGSYDEQFF. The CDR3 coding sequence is TGTGCCAGCAGCCTCTACAGGGGATTTGGCTCCTACGATGAGCAGTTCTTC.

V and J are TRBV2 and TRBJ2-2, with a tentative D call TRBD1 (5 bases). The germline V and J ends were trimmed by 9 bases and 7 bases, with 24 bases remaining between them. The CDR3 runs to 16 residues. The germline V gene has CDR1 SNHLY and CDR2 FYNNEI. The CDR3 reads CASTPSGRARGGELFF. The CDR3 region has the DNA TGTGCCAGTACCCCCTCCGGCAGGGCTAGGGGCGGGGAGCTGTTTTTT.

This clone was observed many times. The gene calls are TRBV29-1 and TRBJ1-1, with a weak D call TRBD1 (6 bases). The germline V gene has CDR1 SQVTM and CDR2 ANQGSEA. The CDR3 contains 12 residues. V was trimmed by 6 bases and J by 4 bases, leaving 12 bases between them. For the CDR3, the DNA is TGCAGCGTGGCGCTGGGGGCCACTGAAGCTTTCTTT. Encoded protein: CSVALGATEAFF.

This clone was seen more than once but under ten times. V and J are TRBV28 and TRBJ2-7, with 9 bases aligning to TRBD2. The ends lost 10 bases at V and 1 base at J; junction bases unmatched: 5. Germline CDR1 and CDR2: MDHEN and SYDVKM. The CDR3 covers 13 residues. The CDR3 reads CAIMAGGSYEQYF. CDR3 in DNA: TGTGCCATCATGGCGGGAGGGTCCTACGAGCAGTACTTC.

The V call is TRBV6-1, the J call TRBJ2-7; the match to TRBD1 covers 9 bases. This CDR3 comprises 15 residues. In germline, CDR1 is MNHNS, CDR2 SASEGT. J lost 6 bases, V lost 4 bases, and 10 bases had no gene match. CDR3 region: CASSGPGTGLTEQYF. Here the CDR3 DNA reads TGTGCCAGCAGTGGCCCCGGGACAGGGCTGACCGAGCAGTACTTC.

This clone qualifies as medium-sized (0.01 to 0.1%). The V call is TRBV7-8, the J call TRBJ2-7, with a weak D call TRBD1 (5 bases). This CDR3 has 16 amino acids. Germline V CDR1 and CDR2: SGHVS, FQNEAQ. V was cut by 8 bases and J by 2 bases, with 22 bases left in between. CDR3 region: CASQPILGRRAYEQYF. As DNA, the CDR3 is TGTGCCAGCCAACCGATTTTGGGGCGGAGAGCCTACGAGCAGTACTTC.

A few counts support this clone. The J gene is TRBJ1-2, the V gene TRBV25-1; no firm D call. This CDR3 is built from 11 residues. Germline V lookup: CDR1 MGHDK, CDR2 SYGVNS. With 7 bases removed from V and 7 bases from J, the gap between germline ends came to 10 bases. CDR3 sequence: CASNFKGGYTF. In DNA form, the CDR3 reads TGTGCCAGCAATTTCAAGGGTGGCTACACCTTC.

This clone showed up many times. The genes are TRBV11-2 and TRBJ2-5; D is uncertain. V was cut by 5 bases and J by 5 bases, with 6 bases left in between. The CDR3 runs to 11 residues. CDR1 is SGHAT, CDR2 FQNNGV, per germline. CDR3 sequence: CASSPRETQYF. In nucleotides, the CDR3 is TGTGCCAGCAGCCCGAGGGAGACCCAGTACTTC.

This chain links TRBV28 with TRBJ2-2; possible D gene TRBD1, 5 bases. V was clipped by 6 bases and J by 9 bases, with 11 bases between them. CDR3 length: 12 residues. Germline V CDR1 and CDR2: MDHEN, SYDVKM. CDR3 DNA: TGTGCCAGCAGACAGGAGTCCTGGGAGCTGTTTTTT. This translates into CASRQESWELFF.

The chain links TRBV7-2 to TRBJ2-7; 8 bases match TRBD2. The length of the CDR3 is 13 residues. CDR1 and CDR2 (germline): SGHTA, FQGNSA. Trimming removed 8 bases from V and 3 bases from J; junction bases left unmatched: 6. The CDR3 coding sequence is TGTGCCAGCCGGGCTAGCGGGCTCTACGAGCAGTACTTC. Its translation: CASRASGLYEQYF.

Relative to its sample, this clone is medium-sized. CDR3 residues: CASRVLDSYEQYF. The CDR3 nucleotides read TGTGCCAGCAGGGTCCTAGACTCCTACGAGCAGTACTTC. The J gene is TRBJ2-7, the V gene TRBV2, with D unclear. CDR3 size: 13 residues. Germline V gene lookup returns CDR1 SNHLY and CDR2 FYNNEI. V shed 6 bases and J shed 0 bases, with 9 bases lying between them.

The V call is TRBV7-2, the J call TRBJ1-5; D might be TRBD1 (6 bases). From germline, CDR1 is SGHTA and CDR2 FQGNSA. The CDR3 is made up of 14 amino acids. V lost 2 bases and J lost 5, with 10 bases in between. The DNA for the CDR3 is TGTGCCAGCAGCTTAAAAGGGGGTGATCAGCCCCAGCATTTT. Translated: CASSLKGGDQPQHF.

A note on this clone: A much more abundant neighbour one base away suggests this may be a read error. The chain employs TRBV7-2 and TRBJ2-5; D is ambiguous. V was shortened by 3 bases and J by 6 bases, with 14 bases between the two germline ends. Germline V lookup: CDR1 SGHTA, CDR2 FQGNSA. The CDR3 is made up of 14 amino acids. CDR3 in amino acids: CASSFNKGEQTQYF. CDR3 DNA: TGTGCCAGCAGCTTTAACAAGGGCGAGCAGACCCAGTACTTC.

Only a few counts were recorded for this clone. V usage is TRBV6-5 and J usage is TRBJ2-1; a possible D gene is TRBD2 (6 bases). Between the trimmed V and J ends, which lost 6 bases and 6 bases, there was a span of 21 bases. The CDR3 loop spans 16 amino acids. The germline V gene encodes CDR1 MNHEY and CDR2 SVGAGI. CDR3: CASSPPLAGLPNEQFF. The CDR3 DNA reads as TGTGCCAGCAGCCCCCCCCTGGCGGGACTCCCCAATGAGCAGTTCTTC.

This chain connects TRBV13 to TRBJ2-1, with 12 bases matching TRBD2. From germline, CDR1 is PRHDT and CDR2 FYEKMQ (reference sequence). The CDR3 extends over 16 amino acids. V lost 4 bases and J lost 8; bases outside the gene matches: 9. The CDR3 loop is CASSSLTSGSFDEQFF. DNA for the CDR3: TGTGCCAGCAGCTCGCTGACTAGCGGGAGTTTCGATGAGCAGTTCTTC. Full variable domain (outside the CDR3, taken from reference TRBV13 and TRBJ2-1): AAGVIQSPRHLIKEKRETATLKCYPIPRHDTVYWYQQGPGQDPQFLISFYEKMQSDKGSIPDRFSAQQFSDYHSELNMSSLELGDSALYFCASSSLTSGSFDEQFFGPGTRLTVL.

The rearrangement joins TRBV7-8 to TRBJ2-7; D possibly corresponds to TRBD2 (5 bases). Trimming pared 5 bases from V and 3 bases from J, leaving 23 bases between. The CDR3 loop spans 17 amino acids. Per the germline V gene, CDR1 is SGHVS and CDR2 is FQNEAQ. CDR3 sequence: CASSELEFLTPYYEQYF. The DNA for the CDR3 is TGTGCCAGCAGCGAACTAGAGTTCCTGACCCCTTACTACGAGCAGTACTTC.

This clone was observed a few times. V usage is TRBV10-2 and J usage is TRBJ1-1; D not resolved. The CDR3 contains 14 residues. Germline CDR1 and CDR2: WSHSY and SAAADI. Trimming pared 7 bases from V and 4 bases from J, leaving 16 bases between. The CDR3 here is CASIRLLQGTEAFF. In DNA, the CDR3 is TGCGCCAGCATTCGCTTACTCCAAGGCACTGAAGCTTTCTTT.